The 31 T cell receptor beta chains below were found in one sample sequenced in a study of T-cell memory formation after mild COVID-19. TCRdb itself ran the 5' RACE reads through MiXCR, one entry per CDR3 protein. The sample has hundreds of thousands of distinct CDR3 sequences; about a fifth are singletons. The sample was PBMCs or a T cell subset sorted from them (not recorded which). These receptors were taken from an adult woman who had mild COVID-19 (a few samples of this study predate the infection). Cell type and time point are not known.

A few counts support this clonotype. V is TRBV2 and J is TRBJ2-3, with a possible D match to TRBD2 (6 bases). The CDR3 sequence is 16 residues long. Trimming took 5 bases from V and 4 from J, leaving 19 bases between them. Germline V CDR1 and CDR2: SNHLY, FYNNEI. For the CDR3, the DNA is TGTGCCAGCAGTCTGATCGGATTGGGGGAGGCAGATACGCAGTATTTT. Translated: CASSLIGLGEADTQYF. Full variable domain (remainder filled in from reference TRBV2 and TRBJ2-3): EPEVTQTPSHQVTQMGQEVILRCVPISNHLYFYWYRQILGQKVEFLVSFYNNEISEKSEIFDDQFSVERPDGSNFTLKIRSTKLEDSAMYFCASSLIGLGEADTQYFGPGTRLTVL.

This clonotype was recorded a few times. The gene calls are TRBV2 and TRBJ2-2, with 10 bases lining up with TRBD1. Unmatched junction bases numbered 3, after V lost 5 bases and J lost 6 bases. Germline V gives CDR1 SNHLY, CDR2 FYNNEI. The length of the CDR3 is 14 residues. The DNA for the CDR3 is TGTGCCAGCAGTCCGGGACAGGGGTCCGGGGAGCTGTTTTTT. As protein: CASSPGQGSGELFF.

This chain joins TRBV6-2 or TRBV6-3 and TRBJ2-1; D is possibly TRBD1 (6 bases). This CDR3 has 12 amino acids. Germline-derived CDR1 and CDR2 are MNHEY and SVGEGT. Trimming left V 7 bases short and J 9 bases short, with 13 bases between. The CDR3 sequence is CASTLTGFEQFF. For the CDR3, the DNA is TGTGCCAGCACCCTCACAGGGTTTGAGCAGTTCTTC.

This clonotype showed up just a few times. V is TRBV12-3 or TRBV12-4 and J is TRBJ1-6; 7 bases are shared with TRBD1. V dropped 6 bases and J dropped 7; count of bases not matched to a gene: 6. The CDR3 is made up of 14 amino acids. This chain's CDR3 is CASSPGTENSPLHF. CDR3 bases: TGTGCCAGCAGCCCCGGGACAGAAAATTCACCCCTCCACTTT.

This clonotype appeared a few times. This sequence joins TRBV29-1 and TRBJ1-4, with a possible D match to TRBD1 (5 bases). This CDR3 comprises 11 residues. Looked up from germline, CDR1 is SQVTM and CDR2 is ANQGSEA. Trimming shortened V by 4 bases and J by 7 bases, and 7 bases separated the two germline ends. The CDR3 spells CSVGGGEKLFF. As DNA, the CDR3 is TGCAGCGTTGGGGGGGGTGAAAAACTGTTTTTT.

The gene calls are TRBV27 and TRBJ1-4; D remains unclear. The CDR3 length is 13 residues. V lost 3 bases and J 4 bases, leaving 6 bases between the germline ends. Germline assignment: CDR1 MNHEY and CDR2 SMNVEV (reference sequence). In DNA form, the CDR3 reads TGTGCCAGCAGTTTCCGGTTTAATGAAAAACTGTTTTTT. Translated, it gives CASSFRFNEKLFF.

The sample holds a few counts of this clonotype. The rearrangement links TRBV7-2 to TRBJ2-1; D unclear. This CDR3 region has 15 residues. Trimming stripped 5 bases from V and 0 bases from J, with 11 bases between. CDR1 is SGHTA and CDR2 is FQGNSA in the germline V gene. CDR3 sequence (DNA): TGTGCCAGCAGCCCAGACAAGAGCTCCTACAATGAGCAGTTCTTC. Its translation: CASSPDKSSYNEQFF.

The chain combines TRBV6-5 with TRBJ1-4, with 7 nucleotides matching TRBD1. With 6 bases clipped from V and 3 bases from J, the junction kept 7 bases outside the gene matches. This CDR3 is built from 15 residues. The germline V gene has CDR1 MNHEY and CDR2 SVGAGI. The CDR3 coding sequence is TGTGCCAGCAGCCCAACAGGGGCCCCTAATGAAAAACTGTTTTTT. Translated, it gives CASSPTGAPNEKLFF.

In its sample, this clonotype was seen a few times. The rearrangement joins TRBV7-8 to TRBJ1-5; D gene uncertain. The germline V gene has CDR1 SGHVS and CDR2 FQNEAQ. This CDR3 is built from 12 residues. V lost 4 bases to trimming and J lost 7 bases, with 8 bases between them. Written as DNA, the CDR3 is TGTGCCAGCAGCTGGGAGAGCCAGCCCCAGCATTTT. This codes for CASSWESQPQHF.

The chain joins TRBV30 to TRBJ2-3; a possible D gene is TRBD2 (5 bases). Germline V lookup: CDR1 GTSNPN, CDR2 SVGIG (reference sequence). V gave up 2 bases and J gave up 2 bases, with 17 bases separating them. This CDR3 has 16 residues. CDR3 loop: CAWSLLALGNTDTQYF. Written as DNA, the CDR3 is TGTGCCTGGAGTCTTCTGGCCCTCGGGAACACAGATACGCAGTATTTT.

This sequence joins TRBV7-2 and TRBJ2-1, with 8 positions matching TRBD2. Trimming removed 2 bases from V and 5 bases from J; junction bases left unmatched: 11. The germline V gene has CDR1 SGHTA and CDR2 FQGNSA. The CDR3 is 17 amino acids. CDR3 nucleotides: TGTGCCAGCAGCTTATCCTTGCCGGGAGGGCTAAACAATGAGCAGTTCTTC. Protein: CASSLSLPGGLNNEQFF. The variable domain in full, completed from reference TRBV7-2 and TRBJ2-1, reads GAGVSQSPSNKVTEKGKDVELRCDPISGHTALYWYRQSLGQGLEFLIYFQGNSAPDKSGLPSDRFSAERTGGSVSTLTIQRTQQEDSAVYLCASSLSLPGGLNNEQFFGPGTRLTVL.

This clonotype has only a few counts. The rearrangement joins TRBV19 to TRBJ1-4, with D uncertain. The CDR3 spans 13 residues. CDR1 and CDR2 (germline): LNHDA, SQIVND (reference sequence). V was shortened by 7 bases and J by 7 bases, with 13 bases between the two germline ends. The CDR3 DNA is TGTGCCAGTAATTGGCCCGACGGTGAAAAACTGTTTTTT. Translation: CASNWPDGEKLFF.

This rearrangement joins TRBV5-1 to TRBJ2-5, with D tentatively TRBD1 (6 bases). The V gene's germline CDR1 is SGHRS and CDR2 YFSETQ. The V end lost 4 bases, the J end lost 5 bases, and 12 bases lay between the germline ends. CDR3 size: 13 residues. The CDR3 loop is CASSLDSFETQYF. In DNA, the CDR3 is TGCGCCAGCAGCCTGGACAGCTTCGAGACCCAGTACTTC.

This clonotype came up a few times. The chain has TRBV7-9 and TRBJ2-1; TRBD1 might be the D (7 bases). This CDR3 comprises 15 residues. V shed 2 bases and J shed 4 bases, with 12 bases lying between them. Germline CDR1 SEHNR, CDR2 FQNEAQ (reference sequence). The CDR3 loop is CASSLWQGGYNEQFF. DNA for the CDR3: TGTGCCAGCAGCTTATGGCAGGGGGGTTACAATGAGCAGTTCTTC. Supplemented by reference TRBV7-9 and TRBJ2-1, the full variable domain reads DTGVSQNPRHKITKRGQNVTFRCDPISEHNRLYWYRQTLGQGPEFLTYFQNEAQLEKSRLLSDRFSAERPKGSFSTLEIQRTEQGDSAMYLCASSLWQGGYNEQFFGPGTRLTVL.

This clonotype occurred a few times. The chain is built from TRBV29-1 and TRBJ2-7; TRBD1 or TRBD2 may be the D gene (5 bases each). This CDR3 has 12 residues. Trimming pared 4 bases from V and 3 bases from J, leaving 10 bases between. The V gene's germline CDR1 is SQVTM and CDR2 ANQGSEA. The CDR3 protein is CSVGGGGYEQYF. The CDR3 nucleotides read TGCAGCGTTGGGGGCGGAGGCTACGAGCAGTACTTC.

There are a few counts of this clonotype. The V and J genes are TRBV5-1 and TRBJ1-1, with a possible D match to TRBD1 (5 bases). This CDR3 is built from 14 residues. Trimming left V 3 bases short and J 5 bases short, with 14 bases between. From germline, CDR1 is SGHRS and CDR2 YFSETQ. CDR3 in amino acids: CASSSGGGKTEAFF. CDR3 nucleotides: TGCGCCAGCAGCTCGGGGGGAGGAAAGACTGAAGCTTTCTTT.

A few counts support this clonotype. This chain connects TRBV7-2 to TRBJ2-1; D is undetermined. Trimming shortened V by 1 base and J by 0 bases, and 7 bases separated the two germline ends. Looked up from germline, CDR1 is SGHTA and CDR2 is FQGNSA. This CDR3 is built from 15 residues. Here the CDR3 reads CASSLDWNSYNEQFF. CDR3 DNA sequence: TGTGCCAGCAGCTTAGATTGGAACTCCTACAATGAGCAGTTCTTC.

The rearrangement uses TRBV7-9 and TRBJ1-1, with 7 bases aligning to TRBD1. This CDR3 has 17 amino acids. Germline CDR1 SEHNR, CDR2 FQNEAQ (reference sequence). V lost 5 bases, J lost 1 base, and 13 bases stayed unmatched. For the CDR3, the DNA is TGTGCCAGCAGCCCCTACCGGGACAGCCGCTCGAACACTGAAGCTTTCTTT. Translating it yields CASSPYRDSRSNTEAFF.

The gene calls are TRBV3-1 and TRBJ2-7; 13 bases agree with TRBD2. CDR1 is LGHDT, CDR2 YNNKEL, per germline (reference sequence). V shed 4 bases and J 4 bases; nucleotides not matched to a gene: 4. This CDR3 region has 15 residues. This CDR3 is CASSPGLAGEYEQYF. The DNA for the CDR3 is TGTGCCAGCAGCCCAGGACTAGCGGGAGAGTACGAGCAGTACTTC.

The table lists this clonotype with a few counts. The chain employs TRBV20-1 and TRBJ1-5; the match to TRBD1 covers 9 bases. The germline CDR1 and CDR2 sequences are DFQATT and SNEGSKA (reference sequence). The length of the CDR3 is 14 residues. V shed 6 bases, J shed 4 bases, and the junction held 7 bases outside the gene matches. The CDR3 loop is CSAWDRARNQPQHF. The CDR3 bases are TGCAGTGCGTGGGACAGGGCCAGGAATCAGCCCCAGCATTTT.

This chain's CDR3 is CASSVLYYGYTF. Here the CDR3 DNA reads TGTGCCAGCAGTGTCCTCTACTATGGCTACACCTTC. The J gene is TRBJ1-2, the V gene TRBV12-3 or TRBV12-4; D gene unclear. V lost 5 bases, J lost 3 bases, and 7 bases lay in between. This CDR3 has 12 amino acids.

DNA of the CDR3: TGCGCCAGCAGCCCGGACCCAGTTTACAATGAGCAGTTCTTC. Protein product: CASSPDPVYNEQFF. This chain uses TRBV5-1 with TRBJ2-1, with D hard to call. Germline V gives CDR1 SGHRS, CDR2 YFSETQ. The CDR3 totals 14 residues. The V and J ends lost 4 bases and 4 bases respectively, with 12 bases between them.

This chain links TRBV6-5 with TRBJ1-2; unclear D gene. V shed 2 bases and J shed 5 bases, with 9 bases lying between them. The CDR3 runs 13 residues. The germline V gene encodes CDR1 MNHEY and CDR2 SVGAGI. CDR3 coding DNA: TGTGCCAGCAGTTACGAGGAGGGATATGGCTACACCTTC. This sequence encodes CASSYEEGYGYTF.

DNA of the CDR3: TGTGCCAGCAGCGTATATCCATGGCCCACAGATACGCAGTATTTT. Translated: CASSVYPWPTDTQYF. The chain has TRBV9 and TRBJ2-3, with unresolved D. V lost 1 base and J 2 bases, leaving 11 bases between the germline ends. The germline V gene encodes CDR1 SGDLS and CDR2 YYNGEE. The CDR3 consists of 15 residues.

J is TRBJ1-4 and V is TRBV20-1; no definite D call. The germline CDR1 and CDR2 sequences are DFQATT and SNEGSKA (reference sequence). This CDR3 spans 13 amino acids. V shed 3 bases and J shed 10 bases, with 15 bases lying between them. The CDR3 DNA reads as TGCAGTGCTAGTCCCATCGACGATTTAAAACTGTTTTTT. Amino acid sequence: CSASPIDDLKLFF.

This chain uses TRBV30 with TRBJ2-7, with no clear D. The CDR3 contains 14 residues. V gave up 0 bases and J gave up 0 bases, with 9 bases separating them. Germline assignment: CDR1 GTSNPN and CDR2 SVGIG (reference sequence). In DNA form, the CDR3 reads TGTGCCTGGAGTGTTGGTGGAAACTCCTACGAGCAGTACTTC. As protein: CAWSVGGNSYEQYF.

The V and J genes are TRBV24-1 and TRBJ2-5, with TRBD2 identical over 7 bases. Looked up from germline, CDR1 is KGHDR and CDR2 is SFDVKD. J was trimmed by 4 bases and V by 4 bases; bases with no gene match: 5. CDR3 length equals 14 residues. This chain's CDR3 is CATSDASSGETQYF. CDR3 bases: TGTGCCACCAGTGACGCCTCTAGCGGAGAGACCCAGTACTTC.

This clonotype was counted a few times. The V call is TRBV10-3, the J call TRBJ2-5; 8 nucleotides align to TRBD2. From germline, CDR1 is ENHRY and CDR2 SYGVKD. Trimming cost V 10 bases and J 7 bases; bases outside gene matches: 11. CDR3 length equals 13 residues. The CDR3 DNA follows: TGTGCCACCGGACTAGCTGGTGCAGGGACCCAGTACTTC. This gives the protein CATGLAGAGTQYF.

This clonotype was detected a few times. The chain employs TRBV6-5 and TRBJ2-3; tentative D call: TRBD1 (6 bases). V was pared by 5 bases and J by 4 bases, with 13 bases between. The CDR3 length is 14 residues. Looked up from germline, CDR1 is MNHEY and CDR2 is SVGAGI. The CDR3 region is CASSREQGPDTQYF. The CDR3 nucleotides are TGTGCCAGCAGTAGGGAACAGGGCCCAGATACGCAGTATTTT.

J is TRBJ2-1 and V is TRBV20-1; no reliable D call. Germline CDR1 is DFQATT and CDR2 is SNEGSKA (reference sequence). V was clipped by 3 bases and J by 4 bases, with 10 bases between them. This CDR3 has 13 amino acids. Written as DNA, the CDR3 is TGCAGTGCTAGGGCTACTTCTTACAATGAGCAGTTCTTC. Its translation: CSARATSYNEQFF.

The rearrangement joins TRBV5-1 to TRBJ1-1; D is perhaps TRBD1 (5 bases). The CDR3 has 13 amino acids. The V gene lost 4 bases and the J gene lost 3 bases, with 10 bases spanning the gap. Germline CDR1 reads SGHRS; CDR2 reads YFSETQ. The CDR3 nucleotides are TGCGCCAGCAGCCCCCTGGGGGACACTGAAGCTTTCTTT. Translation gives CASSPLGDTEAFF.